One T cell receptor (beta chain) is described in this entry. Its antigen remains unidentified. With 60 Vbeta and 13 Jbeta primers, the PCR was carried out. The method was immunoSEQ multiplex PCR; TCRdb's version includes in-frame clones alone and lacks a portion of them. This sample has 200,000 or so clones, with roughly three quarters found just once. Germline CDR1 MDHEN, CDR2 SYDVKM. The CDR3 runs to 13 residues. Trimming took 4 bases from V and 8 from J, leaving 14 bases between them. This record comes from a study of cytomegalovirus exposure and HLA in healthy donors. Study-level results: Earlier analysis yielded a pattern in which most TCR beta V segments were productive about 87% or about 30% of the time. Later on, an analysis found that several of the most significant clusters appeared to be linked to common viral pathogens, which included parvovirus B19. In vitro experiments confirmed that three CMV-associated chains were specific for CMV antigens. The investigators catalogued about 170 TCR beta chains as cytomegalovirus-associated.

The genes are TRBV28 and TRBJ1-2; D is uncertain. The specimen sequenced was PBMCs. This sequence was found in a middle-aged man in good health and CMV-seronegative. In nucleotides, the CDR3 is TGTGCCAGCAGTTCCTCCGGGTTGAGGGGCTACACCTTC. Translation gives CASSSSGLRGYTF.